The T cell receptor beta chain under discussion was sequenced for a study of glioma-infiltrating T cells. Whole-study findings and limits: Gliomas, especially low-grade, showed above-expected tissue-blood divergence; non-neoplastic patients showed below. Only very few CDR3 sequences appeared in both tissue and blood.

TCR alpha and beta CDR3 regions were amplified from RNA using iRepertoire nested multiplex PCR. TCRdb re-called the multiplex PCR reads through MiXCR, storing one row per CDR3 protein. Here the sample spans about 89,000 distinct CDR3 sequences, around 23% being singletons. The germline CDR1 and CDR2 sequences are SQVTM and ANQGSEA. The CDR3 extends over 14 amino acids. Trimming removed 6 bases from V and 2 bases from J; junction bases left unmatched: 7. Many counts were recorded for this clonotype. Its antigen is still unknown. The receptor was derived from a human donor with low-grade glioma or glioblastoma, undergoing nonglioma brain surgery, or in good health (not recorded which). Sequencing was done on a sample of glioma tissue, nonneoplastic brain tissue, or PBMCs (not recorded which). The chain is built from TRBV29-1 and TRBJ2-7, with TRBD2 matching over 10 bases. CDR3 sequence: CSVVSGRATYEQYF. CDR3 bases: TGCAGCGTCGTCAGCGGGAGGGCCACCTACGAGCAGTACTTC.